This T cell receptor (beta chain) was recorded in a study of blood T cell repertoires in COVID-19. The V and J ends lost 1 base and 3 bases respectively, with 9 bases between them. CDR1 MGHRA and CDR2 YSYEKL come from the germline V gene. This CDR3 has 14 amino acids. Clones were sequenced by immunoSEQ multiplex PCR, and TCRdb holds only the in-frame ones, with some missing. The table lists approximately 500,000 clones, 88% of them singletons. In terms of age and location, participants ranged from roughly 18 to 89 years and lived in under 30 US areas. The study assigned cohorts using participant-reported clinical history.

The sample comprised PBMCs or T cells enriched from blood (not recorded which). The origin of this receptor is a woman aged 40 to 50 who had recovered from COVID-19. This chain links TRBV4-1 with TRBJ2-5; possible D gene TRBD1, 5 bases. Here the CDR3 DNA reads TGCGCCAGCAGCCAAGGCGACAGCAAAGAGACCCAGTACTTC. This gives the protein CASSQGDSKETQYF.